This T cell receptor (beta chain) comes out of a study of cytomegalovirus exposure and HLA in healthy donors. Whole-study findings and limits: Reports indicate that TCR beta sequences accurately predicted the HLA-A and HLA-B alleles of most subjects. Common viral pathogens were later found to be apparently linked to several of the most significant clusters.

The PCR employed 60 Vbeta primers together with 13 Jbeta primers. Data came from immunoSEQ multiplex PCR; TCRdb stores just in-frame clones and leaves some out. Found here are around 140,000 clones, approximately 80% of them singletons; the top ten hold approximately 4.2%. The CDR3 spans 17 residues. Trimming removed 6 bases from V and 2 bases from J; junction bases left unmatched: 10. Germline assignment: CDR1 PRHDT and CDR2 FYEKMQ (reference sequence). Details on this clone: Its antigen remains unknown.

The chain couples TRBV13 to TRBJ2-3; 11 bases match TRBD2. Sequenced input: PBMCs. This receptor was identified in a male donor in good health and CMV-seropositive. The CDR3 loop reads CASRWASGGTNTDTQYF. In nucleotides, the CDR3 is TGTGCCAGCAGGTGGGCTAGCGGGGGGACCAACACAGATACGCAGTATTTT.